Listed below are T cell receptor beta chains from one sample, sequenced in a study of blood T cells in healthy people across ages. TCRdb re-called the 5' RACE reads with MiXCR, one entry per CDR3 protein. The table includes about 1.5 million distinct CDR3 sequences, 42% detected once. Sequenced material: blood. These receptors were taken from a young woman in good health. Both conserved end residues are part of each CDR3. D genes are given only for firm matches. Clone size is given for some rows only: seen once, a few or many times, or a class if the clone is expanded.

d_gene: TRBD2; v_gene: TRBV7-2; abundance: few; j_gene: TRBJ2-1; CDR3nt: TGTGCCAGCAGCCCAATGACTAGCGGGGGGGCAAGGAATGAGCAGTTCTTC; CDR3aa: CASSPMTSGGARNEQFF
d_gene: .; v_gene: TRBV7-2; abundance: few; j_gene: TRBJ2-1; CDR3nt: TGTGCCAGCAGCTTAGATTGGGGGACCCAGTTCTTC; CDR3aa: CASSLDWGTQFF
d_gene: .; v_gene: TRBV7-2; abundance: many; j_gene: TRBJ1-5; CDR3nt: TGTGCCAGCAGCTTGGGATTACAGGGAAGCAATCAGCCCCAGCATTTT; CDR3aa: CASSLGLQGSNQPQHF
d_gene: TRBD1; v_gene: TRBV7-2; abundance: few; j_gene: TRBJ2-4; CDR3nt: TGTGCCAGCAGCTTTGGACAGGGAGTCAAAAACATTCAGTACTTC; CDR3aa: CASSFGQGVKNIQYF
d_gene: .; v_gene: TRBV20-1; abundance: .; j_gene: TRBJ2-1; CDR3nt: TGCAGTGCTAGTAGGGGTAGCTGGCGTGAGCAGTTCTTC; CDR3aa: CSASRGSWREQFF
d_gene: .; v_gene: TRBV20-1; abundance: few; j_gene: TRBJ2-7; CDR3nt: TGCAGTGCTACAGACCCCTACGAGCAGTACTTC; CDR3aa: CSATDPYEQYF
d_gene: TRBD1; v_gene: TRBV27; abundance: .; j_gene: TRBJ2-7; CDR3nt: TGTGCCAGCAGTCAGACAGGGGCCCCTCGCGAGCAGTACTTC; CDR3aa: CASSQTGAPREQYF
d_gene: .; v_gene: TRBV6-5; abundance: .; j_gene: TRBJ1-2; CDR3nt: TGTGCCAGCAGTGAGAACAACTATGGCTACACCTTC; CDR3aa: CASSENNYGYTF
d_gene: .; v_gene: TRBV4-1; abundance: .; j_gene: TRBJ2-1; CDR3nt: TGCGCCAACAGCCAATTACGCAACAATGAGCAGTTCTTC; CDR3aa: CANSQLRNNEQFF
d_gene: .; v_gene: TRBV7-9; abundance: .; j_gene: TRBJ1-1; CDR3nt: TGTGCCAGCACAACCTTATCGGGGGGCACTGAAGCTTTCTTT; CDR3aa: CASTTLSGGTEAFF
d_gene: TRBD1; v_gene: TRBV7-2; abundance: .; j_gene: TRBJ2-4; CDR3nt: TGTGCCAGCAGTACCGGGACAGGGTTCCAAAACATTCAGTACTTC; CDR3aa: CASSTGTGFQNIQYF
d_gene: .; v_gene: TRBV28; abundance: .; j_gene: TRBJ1-1; CDR3nt: TGTGCCAGCAGTTCCTATTGGGGAGGTCAGAACACTGAAGCTTTCTTT; CDR3aa: CASSSYWGGQNTEAFF
d_gene: TRBD1; v_gene: TRBV6-2/TRBV6-3; abundance: .; j_gene: TRBJ1-5; CDR3nt: TGTGCCAGCAGGGCAGGGGGCAACAATCAGCCCCAGCATTTT; CDR3aa: CASRAGGNNQPQHF
d_gene: TRBD1; v_gene: TRBV28; abundance: .; j_gene: TRBJ1-1; CDR3nt: TGTGCCAGCAGCTTATACCAGGGGGACACTGAAGCTTTCTTT; CDR3aa: CASSLYQGDTEAFF
d_gene: TRBD1; v_gene: TRBV5-1; abundance: .; j_gene: TRBJ1-1; CDR3nt: TGCGCCAGCAGCTGGGACAGACCGAACACTGAAGCTTTCTTT; CDR3aa: CASSWDRPNTEAFF
d_gene: .; v_gene: TRBV27; abundance: few; j_gene: TRBJ2-7; CDR3nt: TGTGCCAGCAGCCGTAAAACCCGGATCGCCGAGCAGTACTTC; CDR3aa: CASSRKTRIAEQYF
d_gene: .; v_gene: TRBV7-2; abundance: .; j_gene: TRBJ2-3; CDR3nt: TGTGCCAGCAGTACGGCCGTCACAGATACGCAGTATTTT; CDR3aa: CASSTAVTDTQYF
d_gene: TRBD1; v_gene: TRBV29-1; abundance: .; j_gene: TRBJ2-3; CDR3nt: TGCAGCGCCCCCCCGGGACAGGCGGGGGATACGCAGTATTTT; CDR3aa: CSAPPGQAGDTQYF
d_gene: .; v_gene: TRBV4-3; abundance: .; j_gene: TRBJ2-7; CDR3nt: TGCGCCAGCAGCCAAGGGACAGCAGGCTCCTACAATGAGCAGTACTTC; CDR3aa: CASSQGTAGSYNEQYF
d_gene: .; v_gene: TRBV11-2; abundance: many; j_gene: TRBJ2-1; CDR3nt: TGTGCCAGCAGCTTAGCGGGAGTCTACAATGAGCAGTTCTTC; CDR3aa: CASSLAGVYNEQFF
d_gene: .; v_gene: TRBV20-1; abundance: .; j_gene: TRBJ1-5; CDR3nt: TGCAGTGCTAGAGATCGAGTCAGTATTAGCAATCAGCCCCAGCATTTT; CDR3aa: CSARDRVSISNQPQHF
d_gene: .; v_gene: TRBV27; abundance: .; j_gene: TRBJ1-1; CDR3nt: TGTGCCAGCAGTTTATCAGGGATTGGCGCTGAAGCTTTCTTT; CDR3aa: CASSLSGIGAEAFF
d_gene: TRBD1; v_gene: TRBV12-3/TRBV12-4; abundance: many; j_gene: TRBJ2-5; CDR3nt: TGTGCCAGCAGCCGGGACAGCCAAGAGACCCAGTACTTC; CDR3aa: CASSRDSQETQYF
d_gene: .; v_gene: TRBV7-9; abundance: .; j_gene: TRBJ2-1; CDR3nt: TGTACCAGCAGCTTAGATTCCAATGAGCAGTTCTTC; CDR3aa: CTSSLDSNEQFF
d_gene: .; v_gene: TRBV25-1; abundance: many; j_gene: TRBJ2-6; CDR3nt: TGTGCCAGCAGTTGGTCCGGGGCCAACGTCCTGACTTTC; CDR3aa: CASSWSGANVLTF
d_gene: TRBD2; v_gene: TRBV2; abundance: few; j_gene: TRBJ2-1; CDR3nt: TGTGCCAGCAGTACTAGCGGGGGGCCCAATGAGCAGTTCTTC; CDR3aa: CASSTSGGPNEQFF
d_gene: .; v_gene: TRBV12-3/TRBV12-4; abundance: few; j_gene: TRBJ2-1; CDR3nt: TGTGCCAGCAGTAAGGGACCGTGGGACAATGAGCAGTTCTTC; CDR3aa: CASSKGPWDNEQFF
d_gene: TRBD1; v_gene: TRBV6-1; abundance: .; j_gene: TRBJ1-6; CDR3nt: TGTGCCAGCAGTGGACAGGGCGCGAAAACTTCACCCCTCCACTTT; CDR3aa: CASSGQGAKTSPLHF
d_gene: TRBD1; v_gene: TRBV6-5; abundance: .; j_gene: TRBJ1-4; CDR3nt: TGTGCCAGCAGACCCAGGAGGAGGGGACAGTGGGAAAAACTGTTTTTT; CDR3aa: CASRPRRRGQWEKLFF
d_gene: .; v_gene: TRBV6-2/TRBV6-3; abundance: once; j_gene: TRBJ2-7; CDR3nt: TGTGCCAGCAGTTACACCGGGACTGACTCCTACGAGCAGTACTTC; CDR3aa: CASSYTGTDSYEQYF